This T cell receptor (beta chain) was found in a study of T cell changes during pregnancy in multiple sclerosis. Generated by immunoSEQ multiplex PCR, the TCRdb table keeps only in-frame clones and is missing some. The sample has more than 65,000 clones, 91% seen once. Germline assignment: CDR1 SGDLS and CDR2 YYNGEE. The CDR3 totals 14 residues. Trimming shortened V by 0 bases and J by 2 bases, and 9 bases separated the two germline ends. V and J are TRBV9 and TRBJ2-7; tentatively, D is TRBD1 (5 bases). This TCR came from a female donor with multiple sclerosis, enrolled in a pregnancy study. The source was peripheral blood, collected in the first trimester of pregnancy. CDR3 nucleotides: TGTGCCAGCAGCGTAGGGGGCGGTCCCTACGAGCAGTACTTC. It encodes CASSVGGGPYEQYF.